These 10 T cell receptor beta chains were sequenced from one sample in a study of blood T cell repertoires in COVID-19. Measured with immunoSEQ multiplex PCR; TCRdb has only the in-frame clones, and not every one. The table lists some 110,000 clones, around 87% of them singletons. Source material: peripheral blood. These receptors were obtained from a human donor in a cohort sampled during active COVID-19.

The chain combines TRBV5-1 with TRBJ1-4; 9 nucleotides align to TRBD1. The V segment lost 1 base and the J segment 2 bases; nucleotides outside the gene matches: 3. The CDR3 covers 16 residues. The germline gives CDR1 SGHRS, CDR2 YFSETQ. CDR3 coding DNA: TGCGCCAGCAGCTTGACAGGGGGCGCGACTAATGAAAAACTGTTTTTT. Its protein is CASSLTGGATNEKLFF.

The CDR3 bases are TGTGCCAGCTCCCGTGGACAGGGACAAGAGACCCAGTACTTC. Amino acids: CASSRGQGQETQYF. The J gene is TRBJ2-5, the V gene TRBV18; 8 nucleotides line up with TRBD1. Germline CDR1 is KGHSH and CDR2 is LQKENI. With 6 bases clipped from V and 2 bases from J, the junction kept 5 bases outside the gene matches. The length of the CDR3 is 14 residues.

The chain joins TRBV7-8 to TRBJ1-6; tentative D call: TRBD1 (6 bases). V dropped 7 bases and J dropped 0 bases, with 16 bases sitting between them. The CDR3 runs to 17 residues. The germline gives CDR1 SGHVS, CDR2 FQNEAQ. The CDR3 spells CASILGGTSSYNSPLHF. The CDR3 nucleotides read TGTGCCAGCATCCTAGGTGGGACAAGCTCCTATAATTCACCCCTCCACTTT.

The chain links TRBV28 to TRBJ1-1; no firm D call. In germline, CDR1 is MDHEN, CDR2 SYDVKM. Trimming removed 9 bases at V and 2 bases at J, with 7 bases between. CDR3 length: 11 amino acids. The CDR3 nucleotides are TGTGCCAGTGCGAGAAACACTGAAGCTTTCTTT. Amino acids: CASARNTEAFF.

V and J are TRBV28 and TRBJ2-1, with D unresolved. Per the germline V gene, CDR1 is MDHEN and CDR2 is SYDVKM. Trimming pared 8 bases from V and 10 bases from J, leaving 15 bases between. The CDR3 loop spans 12 amino acids. The CDR3 loop is CASAPVRREQFF. The CDR3 DNA reads as TGTGCCAGCGCCCCCGTTAGGCGGGAGCAGTTCTTC.

The CDR3 region is CASSRGLAGYSYNEQFF. CDR3 nucleotide sequence: TGTGCCAGCTCACGGGGACTAGCGGGATACTCCTACAATGAGCAGTTCTTC. This rearrangement joins TRBV18 to TRBJ2-1; 13 nucleotides agree with TRBD2. This CDR3 region has 17 residues. The germline CDR1 and CDR2 sequences are KGHSH and LQKENI. Trimming took 4 bases from V and 0 from J; bases not matched to a gene: 3.

In this sample, this clone turned up a few times. V usage is TRBV19 and J usage is TRBJ1-4; possibly TRBD1 for D (5 bases). V was pared by 5 bases and J by 13 bases, with 14 bases between. There are 12 residues in the CDR3. Germline V gene sequence: CDR1 LNHDA, CDR2 SQIVND (reference sequence). The CDR3 region has the DNA TGTGCCAGTAGTCCCGACTTCGGGGGACTGTTTTTT. Its translation is CASSPDFGGLFF.

The chain carries TRBV6-5 and TRBJ1-1; no firm D call. The CDR3 sequence is 15 residues long. The germline gives CDR1 MNHEY, CDR2 SVGAGI. V was trimmed by 0 bases and J by 1 base, leaving 9 bases between them. This CDR3 reads CASSYSGRGNTEAFF. CDR3 DNA sequence: TGTGCCAGCAGTTACTCAGGCAGAGGGAACACTGAAGCTTTCTTT.

The chain carries TRBV29-1 and TRBJ1-2, with 10 bases lining up with TRBD1. V lost 6 bases, J lost 3 bases, and 4 bases stayed unmatched. CDR1 and CDR2 from the germline V gene are SQVTM and ANQGSEA. CDR3 length: 13 amino acids. The CDR3 sequence: CSVGQGTDYGYTF. The DNA for the CDR3 is TGCAGCGTGGGACAGGGGACCGACTATGGCTACACCTTC.

This clone appeared once. The V call is TRBV4-1, the J call TRBJ2-7, with TRBD1 identical over 7 bases. The junction had 15 bases not matched to a gene; V was cut back by 1 base and J by 0 bases. The CDR3 is 19 residues long. Germline values: CDR1 MGHRA, CDR2 YSYEKL. The CDR3 region is CASSQAFATWGQRSYEQYF. The CDR3 DNA reads TGCGCCAGCAGCCAAGCATTCGCTACCTGGGGACAGCGCTCCTACGAGCAGTACTTC.